This T cell receptor (beta chain) was obtained from a study of radiation and T cells in renal cell carcinoma. On the study more broadly: Nephrectomy followed 15 Gy stereotactic body radiation by 4 weeks. Study-level points and caveats: From baseline, blood top tumor clonotypes peaked at 2 weeks post-radiation. No pretreatment tumor biopsies were available for baseline clonotypes.

Time point described: blood 2 weeks post-SBRT. Indicated treatment: 15 Gy SBRT to primary tumor, nephrectomy 4 weeks later. TCRdb keeps only in-frame clones here, not all; method: immunoSEQ multiplex PCR. In the table there are some 150,000 clones, about nine tenths of which are singletons. Germline V gene lookup returns CDR1 MGHDK and CDR2 SYGVNS. CDR3 length equals 14 residues. V was shortened by 2 bases and J by 8 bases, with 15 bases between the two germline ends. About this clone: The antigen is undetermined.

This receptor was obtained from a woman between 45 and 65 years old with renal cell carcinoma. V and J are TRBV25-1 and TRBJ1-2; a weak D match, TRBD1 (5 bases). The sample was blood, taken from a patient whose treatment included radiotherapy and nephrectomy. CDR3 residues: CASSETLPRGGYTF. Written as DNA, the CDR3 is TGTGCCAGCAGTGAAACCCTCCCGAGGGGAGGCTACACCTTC.